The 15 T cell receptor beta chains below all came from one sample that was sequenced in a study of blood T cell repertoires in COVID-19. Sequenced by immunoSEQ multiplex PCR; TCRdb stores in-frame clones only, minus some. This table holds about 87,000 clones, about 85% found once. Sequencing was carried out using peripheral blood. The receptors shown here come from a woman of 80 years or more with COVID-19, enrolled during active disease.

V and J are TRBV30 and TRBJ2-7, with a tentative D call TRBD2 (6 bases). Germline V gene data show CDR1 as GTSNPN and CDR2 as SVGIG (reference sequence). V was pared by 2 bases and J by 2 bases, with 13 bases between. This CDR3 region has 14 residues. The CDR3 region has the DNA TGTGCCTGGAGTCGTCTAGCGTCTCCCTACGAGCAGTACTTC. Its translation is CAWSRLASPYEQYF.

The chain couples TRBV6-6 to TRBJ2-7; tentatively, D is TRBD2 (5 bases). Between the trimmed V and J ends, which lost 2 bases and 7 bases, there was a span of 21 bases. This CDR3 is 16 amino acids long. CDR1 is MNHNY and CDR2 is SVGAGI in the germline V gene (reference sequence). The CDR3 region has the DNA TGTGCCAGCAGTTACGAGGGCGCCAAGGCCTCTGGGGAGCAGTACTTC. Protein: CASSYEGAKASGEQYF.

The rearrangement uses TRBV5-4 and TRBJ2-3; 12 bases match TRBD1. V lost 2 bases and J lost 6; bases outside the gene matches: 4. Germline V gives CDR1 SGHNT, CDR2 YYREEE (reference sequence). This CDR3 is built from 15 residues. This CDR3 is CASSLPGQGADTQYF. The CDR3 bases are TGTGCCAGCAGCTTACCGGGACAGGGGGCTGATACGCAGTATTTT.

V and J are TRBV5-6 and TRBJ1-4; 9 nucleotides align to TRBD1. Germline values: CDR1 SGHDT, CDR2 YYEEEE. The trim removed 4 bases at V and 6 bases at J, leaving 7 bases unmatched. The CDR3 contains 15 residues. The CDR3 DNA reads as TGTGCCAGCAGCGGGGGACAGGGTTTGGATGAAAAACTGTTTTTT. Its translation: CASSGGQGLDEKLFF.

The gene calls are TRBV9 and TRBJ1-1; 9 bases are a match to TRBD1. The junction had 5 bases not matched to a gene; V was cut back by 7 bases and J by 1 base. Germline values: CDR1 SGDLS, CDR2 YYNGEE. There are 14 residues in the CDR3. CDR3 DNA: TGTGCCAGCCCCACGACAGGGGGGAACACTGAAGCTTTCTTT. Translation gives CASPTTGGNTEAFF.

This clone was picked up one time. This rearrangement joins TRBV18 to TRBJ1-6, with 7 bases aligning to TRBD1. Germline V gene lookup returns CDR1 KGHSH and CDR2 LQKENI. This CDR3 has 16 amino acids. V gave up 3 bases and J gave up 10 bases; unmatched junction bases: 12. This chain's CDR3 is CASSPLTPTGLSPLHF. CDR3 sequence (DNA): TGTGCCAGCTCACCCCTGACTCCGACAGGGTTATCACCCCTCCACTTT.

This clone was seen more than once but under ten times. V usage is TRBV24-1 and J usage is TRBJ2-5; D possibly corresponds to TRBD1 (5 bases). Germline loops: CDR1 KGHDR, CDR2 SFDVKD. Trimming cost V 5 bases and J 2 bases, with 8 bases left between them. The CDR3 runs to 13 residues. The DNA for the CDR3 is TGTGCCACCAGTGGACAGACACAAGAGACCCAGTACTTC. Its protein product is CATSGQTQETQYF.

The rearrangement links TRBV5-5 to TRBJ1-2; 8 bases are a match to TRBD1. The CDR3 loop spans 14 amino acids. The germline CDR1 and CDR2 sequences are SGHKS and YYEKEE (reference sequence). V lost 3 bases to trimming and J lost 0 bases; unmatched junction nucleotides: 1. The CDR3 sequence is CASSSDRANYGYTF. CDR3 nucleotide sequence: TGTGCCAGCAGCTCGGACAGGGCTAACTATGGCTACACCTTC.

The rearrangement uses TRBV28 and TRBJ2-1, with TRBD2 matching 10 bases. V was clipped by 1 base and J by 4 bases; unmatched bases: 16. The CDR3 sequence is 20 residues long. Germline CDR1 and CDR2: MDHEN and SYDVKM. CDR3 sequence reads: CASSLLGSGRWVKGYNEQFF. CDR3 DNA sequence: TGTGCCAGCAGTTTATTGGGTAGCGGGAGGTGGGTGAAGGGTTACAATGAGCAGTTCTTC.

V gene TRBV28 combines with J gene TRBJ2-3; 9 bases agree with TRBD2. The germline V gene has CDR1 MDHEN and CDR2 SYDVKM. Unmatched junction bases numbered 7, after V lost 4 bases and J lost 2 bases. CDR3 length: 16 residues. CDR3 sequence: CASSSSLAGDTDTQYF. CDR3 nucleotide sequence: TGTGCCAGCAGTTCCTCCTTAGCGGGAGACACAGATACGCAGTATTTT.

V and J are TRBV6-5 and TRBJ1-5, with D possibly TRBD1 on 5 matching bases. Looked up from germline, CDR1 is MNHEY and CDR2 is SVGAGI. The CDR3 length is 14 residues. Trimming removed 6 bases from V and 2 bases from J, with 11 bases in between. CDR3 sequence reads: CASSVRERNQPQHF. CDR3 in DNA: TGTGCCAGCAGCGTCAGGGAACGCAATCAGCCCCAGCATTTT.

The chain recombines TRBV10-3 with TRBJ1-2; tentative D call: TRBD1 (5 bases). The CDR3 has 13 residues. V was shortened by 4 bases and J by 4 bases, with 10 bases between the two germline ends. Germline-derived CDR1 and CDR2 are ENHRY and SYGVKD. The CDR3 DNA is TGTGCCATCAGTGTTGACAGCTCCTATGGCTACACCTTC. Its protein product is CAISVDSSYGYTF.

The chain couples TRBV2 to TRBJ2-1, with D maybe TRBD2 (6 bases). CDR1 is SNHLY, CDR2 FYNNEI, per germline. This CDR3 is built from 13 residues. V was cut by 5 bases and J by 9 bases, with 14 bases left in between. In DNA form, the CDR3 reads TGTGCCAGCAGTCCTCAAGGAGCGGGTGAGCAGTTCTTC. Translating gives CASSPQGAGEQFF. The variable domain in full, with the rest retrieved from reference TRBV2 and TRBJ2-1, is EPEVTQTPSHQVTQMGQEVILRCVPISNHLYFYWYRQILGQKVEFLVSFYNNEISEKSEIFDDQFSVERPDGSNFTLKIRSTKLEDSAMYFCASSPQGAGEQFFGPGTRLTVL.

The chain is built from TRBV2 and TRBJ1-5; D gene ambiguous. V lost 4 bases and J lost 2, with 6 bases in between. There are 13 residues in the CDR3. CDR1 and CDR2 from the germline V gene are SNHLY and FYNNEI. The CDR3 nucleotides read TGTGCCAGCAGTGGGGAGGGCAATCAGCCCCAGCATTTT. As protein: CASSGEGNQPQHF.

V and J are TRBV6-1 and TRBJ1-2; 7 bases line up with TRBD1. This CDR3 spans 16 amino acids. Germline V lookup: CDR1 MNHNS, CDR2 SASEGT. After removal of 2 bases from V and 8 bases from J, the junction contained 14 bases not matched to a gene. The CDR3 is CASSEILGDSLRGYTF. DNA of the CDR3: TGTGCCAGCAGTGAAATTTTGGGGGACAGCCTAAGGGGCTACACCTTC.